These T cell receptor beta chains were read from a single sample in a study of control samples from healthy donors and cancer patients. Using immunoSEQ multiplex PCR, the repertoire was profiled, and TCRdb retains in-frame clones only, with some absent. The sample yields about 160,000 clones, roughly 94% seen once. Sequenced: PBMCs. These receptors were collected from a man in his 60s with colorectal cancer. Each CDR3 is given with its conserved first and last residue.

j_call,v_call,cdr3_aa
TRBJ1-3,TRBV2,CASSNLLSGNTIYF
TRBJ2-5,TRBV27,CASSLSYGASGGKQETQYF
TRBJ2-4,TRBV5-6,CASHSSRERAKNIQYF
TRBJ1-2,TRBV11-2,CASSADSPSPGGYTF
TRBJ1-1,TRBV29-1,CSVSENTEAFF
TRBJ2-1,TRBV2,CASSEALPRAGVYNEQFF
TRBJ2-7,TRBV7-2,CASSLDPGSSYEQYF
TRBJ1-6,TRBV27,CASRDVSYNSPLHF
TRBJ2-5,TRBV19,CASNPGGSGQETQYF
TRBJ2-6,TRBV5-1,CASSLELGTASGANVLTF
TRBJ2-3,TRBV6-1,CASSEMETNTDTQYF
TRBJ2-7,TRBV18,CASSSTSGAYEQYF
TRBJ2-7,TRBV6-1,CASSGFARQGTYEQYF
TRBJ2-7,TRBV19,CASRGGQASSYEQYF
TRBJ1-5,TRBV7-9,CASSFDRGHQPQHF
TRBJ2-5,TRBV12-3/TRBV12-4,CASSLGRTETQYF
TRBJ1-2,TRBV21-1,CASSNRWGWGYTF
TRBJ2-7,TRBV7-2,CASSLEWESSYEQYF
TRBJ1-5,TRBV19,CASSLDLSNQPQHF
TRBJ1-3,TRBV5-1,CASSLRGDPGNTIYF